This T cell receptor (beta chain) appears in the sequencing data of a study of cytomegalovirus exposure and HLA in healthy donors. Across the study: There were about 85 million unique TCRs (from HLA-typed donors) in an early data release. Study-level results: Later work found most CMV-associated TCR beta chains apparently HLA-restricted.

Primers included in the PCR were 60 Vbeta and 13 Jbeta primers. TCRdb's table, derived via immunoSEQ multiplex PCR, lists solely in-frame clones and lacks some. The sample lists some 150,000 clones; roughly 84% were seen once. In regard to this clone: Its specificity is unknown.

V lost 5 bases and J lost 2, with 15 bases in between. This CDR3 is built from 16 residues. Germline V gene data show CDR1 as MNHEY and CDR2 as SMNVEV (reference sequence). V usage is TRBV27 and J usage is TRBJ2-2; D perhaps matches TRBD1 (6 bases). The origin of this receptor is a male donor in good health and CMV-seronegative. The specimen was PBMCs. The CDR3 protein is CASSKYRDPNTGELFF. Written as DNA, the CDR3 is TGTGCCAGCAGTAAATACAGGGACCCTAACACCGGGGAGCTGTTTTTT.